What follows is one T cell receptor (beta chain) and its context. Under the authors' procedure: Amplification of reference gene primers was used by the study to estimate nucleated cell counts. Some clones are missing from TCRdb's copy, which holds only in-frame ones; the method was immunoSEQ multiplex PCR. V and J calls and clone size are given by that table; D and trimming were obtained from the DNA. This table holds some 120,000 clones, about nine tenths found once. With V trimmed by 5 bases and J by 0 bases, 2 bases remained unmatched. Germline CDR1 SGHTS, CDR2 YDEGEE. CDR3 length: 16 residues. The data were obtained in a study of blood T cell repertoires in COVID-19. Background on the study: The samples span acute and convalescent COVID-19 from the United States, Italy and Spain. Sources were T cells, B-cell-depleted T cells, or PBMCs; the material itself was cDNA or gDNA.

The sequence derives from a human donor with active COVID-19. The donor label of this sample is uncertain. This chain connects TRBV5-8 to TRBJ2-1, with TRBD2 matching 13 bases. Sample: peripheral blood. The CDR3 is CASRRTSGGSYNEQFF. CDR3 coding DNA: TGTGCCAGCAGAAGGACTAGCGGGGGCTCCTACAATGAGCAGTTCTTC.